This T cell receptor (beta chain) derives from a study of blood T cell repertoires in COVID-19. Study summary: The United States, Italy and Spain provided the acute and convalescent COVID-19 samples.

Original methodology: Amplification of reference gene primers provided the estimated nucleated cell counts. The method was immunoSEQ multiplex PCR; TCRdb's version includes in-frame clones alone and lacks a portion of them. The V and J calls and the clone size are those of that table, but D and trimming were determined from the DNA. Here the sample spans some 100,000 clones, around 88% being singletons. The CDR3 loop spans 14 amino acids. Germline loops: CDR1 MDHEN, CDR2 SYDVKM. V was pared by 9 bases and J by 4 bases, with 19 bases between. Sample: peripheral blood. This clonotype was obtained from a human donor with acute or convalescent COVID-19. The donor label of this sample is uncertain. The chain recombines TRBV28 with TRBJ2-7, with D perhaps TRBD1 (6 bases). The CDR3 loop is CASSERRDNYEQYF. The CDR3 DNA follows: TGTGCCAGTTCAGAACGCCGGGACAATTACGAGCAGTACTTC. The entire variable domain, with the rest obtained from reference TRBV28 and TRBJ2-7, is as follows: DVKVTQSSRYLVKRTGEKVFLECVQDMDHENMFWYRQDPGLGLRLIYFSYDVKMKEKGDIPEGYSVSREKKERFSLILESASTNQTSMYLCASSERRDNYEQYFGPGTRLTVT.